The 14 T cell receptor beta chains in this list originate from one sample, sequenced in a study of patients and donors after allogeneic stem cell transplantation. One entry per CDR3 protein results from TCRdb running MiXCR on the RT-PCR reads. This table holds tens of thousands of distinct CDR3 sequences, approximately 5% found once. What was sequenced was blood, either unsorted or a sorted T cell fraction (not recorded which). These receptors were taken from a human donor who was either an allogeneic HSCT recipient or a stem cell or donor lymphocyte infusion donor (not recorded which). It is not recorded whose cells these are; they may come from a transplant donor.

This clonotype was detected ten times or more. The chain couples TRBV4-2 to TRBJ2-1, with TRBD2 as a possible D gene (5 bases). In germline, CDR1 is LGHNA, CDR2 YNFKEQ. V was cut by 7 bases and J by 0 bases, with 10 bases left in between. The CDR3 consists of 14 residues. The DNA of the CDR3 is TGTGCCAGCACGAGCGGTAACTCCTACAATGAGCAGTTCTTC. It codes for CASTSGNSYNEQFF.

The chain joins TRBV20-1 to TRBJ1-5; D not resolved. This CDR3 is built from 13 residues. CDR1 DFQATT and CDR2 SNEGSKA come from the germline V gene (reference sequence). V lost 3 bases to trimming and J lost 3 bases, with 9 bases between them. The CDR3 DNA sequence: TGCAGTGCTAGTACACGGAACAATCAGCCCCAGCATTTT. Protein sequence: CSASTRNNQPQHF.

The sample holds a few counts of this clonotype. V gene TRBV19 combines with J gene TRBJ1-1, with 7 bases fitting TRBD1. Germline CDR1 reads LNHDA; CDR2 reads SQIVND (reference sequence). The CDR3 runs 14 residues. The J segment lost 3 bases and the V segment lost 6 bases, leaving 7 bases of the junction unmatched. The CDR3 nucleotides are TGTGCCAGTAGCTTACAGGGGATCGACACTGAAGCTTTCTTT. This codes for CASSLQGIDTEAFF. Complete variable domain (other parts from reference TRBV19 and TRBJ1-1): DGGITQSPKYLFRKEGQNVTLSCEQNLNHDAMYWYRQDPGQGLRLIYYSQIVNDFQKGDIAEGYSVSREKKESFPLTVTSAQKNPTAFYLCASSLQGIDTEAFFGQGTRLTVV.

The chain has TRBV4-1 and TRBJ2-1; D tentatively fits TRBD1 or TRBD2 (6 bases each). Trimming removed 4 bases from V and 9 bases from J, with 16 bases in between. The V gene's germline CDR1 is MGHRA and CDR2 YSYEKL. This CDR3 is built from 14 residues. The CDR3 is CASSRPGGGGEQFF. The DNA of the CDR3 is TGCGCCAGCAGCCGCCCTGGAGGGGGAGGTGAGCAGTTCTTC.

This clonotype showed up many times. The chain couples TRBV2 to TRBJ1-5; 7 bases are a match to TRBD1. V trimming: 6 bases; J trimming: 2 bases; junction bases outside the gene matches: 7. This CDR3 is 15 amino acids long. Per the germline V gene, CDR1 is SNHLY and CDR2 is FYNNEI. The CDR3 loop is CASRRGLSGNQPQHF. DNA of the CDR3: TGTGCCAGCAGAAGGGGGCTCAGTGGCAATCAGCCCCAGCATTTT.

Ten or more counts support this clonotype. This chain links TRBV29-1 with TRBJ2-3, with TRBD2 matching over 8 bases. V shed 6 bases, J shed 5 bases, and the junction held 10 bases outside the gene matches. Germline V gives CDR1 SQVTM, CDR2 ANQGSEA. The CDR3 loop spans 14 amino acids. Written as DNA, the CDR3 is TGCAGCGTCCCCGCCGGGGGGGGCTTAGATACGCAGTATTTT. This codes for CSVPAGGGLDTQYF.

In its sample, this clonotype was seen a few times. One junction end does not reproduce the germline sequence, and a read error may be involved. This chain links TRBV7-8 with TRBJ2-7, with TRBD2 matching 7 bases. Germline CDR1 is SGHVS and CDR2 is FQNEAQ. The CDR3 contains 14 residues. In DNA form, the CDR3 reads TGTGCCAGCAGCTTCCGGGAGGCCTCCGACGAGCAGTACTTC. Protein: CASSFREASDEQYF.

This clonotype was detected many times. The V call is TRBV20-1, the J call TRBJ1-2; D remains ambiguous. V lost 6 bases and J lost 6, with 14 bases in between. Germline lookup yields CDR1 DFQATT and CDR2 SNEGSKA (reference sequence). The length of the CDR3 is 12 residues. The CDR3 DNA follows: TGCAGTGCCCAGCGGGGTGGAGATGGCTACACCTTC. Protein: CSAQRGGDGYTF.

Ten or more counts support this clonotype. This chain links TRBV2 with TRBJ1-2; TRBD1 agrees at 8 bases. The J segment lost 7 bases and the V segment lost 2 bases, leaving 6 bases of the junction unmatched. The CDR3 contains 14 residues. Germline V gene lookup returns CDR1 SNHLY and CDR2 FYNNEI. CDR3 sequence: CASSETRGLSGYTF. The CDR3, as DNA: TGTGCCAGCAGTGAAACCAGGGGGCTCTCTGGCTACACCTTC.

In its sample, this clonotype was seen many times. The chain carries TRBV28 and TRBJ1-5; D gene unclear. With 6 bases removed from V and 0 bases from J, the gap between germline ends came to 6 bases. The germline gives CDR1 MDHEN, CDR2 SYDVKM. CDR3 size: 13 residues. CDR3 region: CASRTYSNQPQHF. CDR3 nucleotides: TGTGCCAGCAGGACTTATAGCAATCAGCCCCAGCATTTT.

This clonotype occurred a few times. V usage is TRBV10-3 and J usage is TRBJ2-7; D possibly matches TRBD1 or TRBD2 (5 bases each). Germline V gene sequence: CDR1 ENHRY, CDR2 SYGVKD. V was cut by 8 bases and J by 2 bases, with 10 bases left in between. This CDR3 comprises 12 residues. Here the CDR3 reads CAIAGTTYEQYF. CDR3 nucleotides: TGTGCCATCGCAGGGACGACCTACGAGCAGTACTTC.

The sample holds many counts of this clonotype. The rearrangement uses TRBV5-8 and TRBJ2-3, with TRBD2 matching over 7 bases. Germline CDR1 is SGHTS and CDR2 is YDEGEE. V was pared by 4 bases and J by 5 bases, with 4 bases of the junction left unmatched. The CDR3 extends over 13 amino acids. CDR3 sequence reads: CASSTPGGDTQYF. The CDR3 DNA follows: TGTGCCAGCAGCACCCCGGGAGGAGATACGCAGTATTTT.

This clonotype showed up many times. The CDR3 nucleotides are TGCAGTGCTAGAAGCGAGGGCAATCAGCCCCAGCATTTT. This sequence encodes CSARSEGNQPQHF. The chain couples TRBV20-1 to TRBJ1-5; no reliable D call. V lost 2 bases and J 2 bases, leaving 7 bases between the germline ends. CDR3 length equals 13 residues. The V gene's germline CDR1 is DFQATT and CDR2 SNEGSKA (reference sequence).

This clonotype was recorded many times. CDR3 in amino acids: CASSSLGPSKFF. In DNA, the CDR3 is TGTGCCAGCAGTTCCCTAGGGCCCAGCAAGTTCTTC. The chain is built from TRBV6-2 or TRBV6-3 and TRBJ2-1; D is undetermined. The CDR3 spans 12 residues. Looked up from germline, CDR1 is MNHEY and CDR2 is SVGEGT. V was cut by 4 bases and J by 14 bases, with 15 bases left in between.